This T cell receptor (beta chain) comes out of a study of control samples from healthy donors and cancer patients. The CDR3 length is 12 residues. The V end was cut by 5 bases, the J end by 1 base, with 8 bases between. CDR1 GTSNPN and CDR2 SVGIG come from the germline V gene (reference sequence). Repertoires were generated with immunoSEQ multiplex PCR, while TCRdb's copy carries only in-frame clones and drops some. Of about 140,000 clones listed, around 85% were seen once; the top ten hold around 8.2%. The sequence was obtained from a woman in her thirties in good health. The sample was blood. The chain has TRBV30 and TRBJ1-1; D remains unclear. The CDR3 region has the DNA TGTGCCTGGCGATGGGAGAACACTGAAGCTTTCTTT. It is translated as CAWRWENTEAFF.